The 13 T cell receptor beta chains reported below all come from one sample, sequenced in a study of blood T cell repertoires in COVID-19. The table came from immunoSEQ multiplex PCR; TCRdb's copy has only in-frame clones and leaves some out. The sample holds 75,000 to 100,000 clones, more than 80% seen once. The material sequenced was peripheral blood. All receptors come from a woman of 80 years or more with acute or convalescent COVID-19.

The CDR3 protein is CASSFDHRTGVSYNSPLHF. CDR3 nucleotide sequence: TGTGCCAGCAGCTTCGACCATCGGACAGGGGTCTCCTATAATTCACCCCTCCACTTT. The chain employs TRBV7-2 and TRBJ1-6, with TRBD1 matching over 9 bases. V lost 3 bases to trimming and J lost 0 bases; unmatched junction nucleotides: 9. Germline values: CDR1 SGHTA, CDR2 FQGNSA. The CDR3 is made up of 19 amino acids.

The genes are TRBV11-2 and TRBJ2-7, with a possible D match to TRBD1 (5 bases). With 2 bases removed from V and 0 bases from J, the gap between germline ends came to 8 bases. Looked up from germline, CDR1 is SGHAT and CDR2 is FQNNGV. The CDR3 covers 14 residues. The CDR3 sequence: CASSLRRVSYEQYF. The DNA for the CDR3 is TGTGCCAGCAGCTTACGCAGGGTCTCCTACGAGCAGTACTTC.

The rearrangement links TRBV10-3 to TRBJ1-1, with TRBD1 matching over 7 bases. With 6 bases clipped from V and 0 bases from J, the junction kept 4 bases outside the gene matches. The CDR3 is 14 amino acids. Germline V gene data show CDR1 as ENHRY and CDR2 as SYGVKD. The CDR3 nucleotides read TGTGCCATCAGCGCGGGACAGATGAACACTGAAGCTTTCTTT. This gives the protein CAISAGQMNTEAFF.

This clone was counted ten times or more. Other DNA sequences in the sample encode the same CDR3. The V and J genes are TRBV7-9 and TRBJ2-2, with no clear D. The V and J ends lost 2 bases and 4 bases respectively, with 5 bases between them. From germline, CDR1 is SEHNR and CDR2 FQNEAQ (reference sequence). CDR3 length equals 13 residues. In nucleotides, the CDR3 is TGTGCCAGCAGCTTAATCATCACCGGGGAGCTGTTTTTT. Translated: CASSLIITGELFF.

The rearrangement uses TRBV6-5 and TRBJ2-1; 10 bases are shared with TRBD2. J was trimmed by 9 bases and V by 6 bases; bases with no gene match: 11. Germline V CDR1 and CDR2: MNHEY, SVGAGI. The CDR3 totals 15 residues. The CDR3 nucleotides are TGTGCCAGCAGCACCCTAGCGGGAGTAGGTGGTGAGCAGTTCTTC. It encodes CASSTLAGVGGEQFF.

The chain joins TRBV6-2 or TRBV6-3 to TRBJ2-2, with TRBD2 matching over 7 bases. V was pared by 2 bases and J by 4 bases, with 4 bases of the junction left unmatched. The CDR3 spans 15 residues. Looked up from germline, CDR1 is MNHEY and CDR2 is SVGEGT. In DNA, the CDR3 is TGTGCCAGCAGTTACGGGGGGGGACGCACCGGGGAGCTGTTTTTT. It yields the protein CASSYGGGRTGELFF.

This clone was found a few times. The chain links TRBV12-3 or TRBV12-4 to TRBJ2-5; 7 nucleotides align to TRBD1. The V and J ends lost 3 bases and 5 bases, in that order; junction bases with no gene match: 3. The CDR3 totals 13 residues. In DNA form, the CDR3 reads TGTGCCAGCAGTTTGGGACAGCGGGAGACCCAGTACTTC. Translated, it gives CASSLGQRETQYF.

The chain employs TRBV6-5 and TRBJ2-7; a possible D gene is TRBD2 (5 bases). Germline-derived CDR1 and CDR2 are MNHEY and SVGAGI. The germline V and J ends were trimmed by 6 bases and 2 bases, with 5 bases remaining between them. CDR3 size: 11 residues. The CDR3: CASRTTYEQYF. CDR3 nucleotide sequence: TGTGCCAGCAGGACTACCTACGAGCAGTACTTC.

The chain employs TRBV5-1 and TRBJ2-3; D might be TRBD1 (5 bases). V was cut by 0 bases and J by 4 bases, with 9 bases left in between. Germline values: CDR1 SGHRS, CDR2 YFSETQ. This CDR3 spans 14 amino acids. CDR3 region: CASSLGQRSDTQYF. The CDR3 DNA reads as TGCGCCAGCAGCTTGGGACAGAGGTCAGATACGCAGTATTTT.

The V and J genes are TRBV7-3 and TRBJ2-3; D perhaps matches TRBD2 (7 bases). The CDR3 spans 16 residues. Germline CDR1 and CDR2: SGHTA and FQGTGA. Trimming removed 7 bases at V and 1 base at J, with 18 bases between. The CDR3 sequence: CASTLSGEGGTDTQYF. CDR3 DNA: TGTGCCAGCACCCTATCCGGGGAGGGGGGCACAGATACGCAGTATTTT.

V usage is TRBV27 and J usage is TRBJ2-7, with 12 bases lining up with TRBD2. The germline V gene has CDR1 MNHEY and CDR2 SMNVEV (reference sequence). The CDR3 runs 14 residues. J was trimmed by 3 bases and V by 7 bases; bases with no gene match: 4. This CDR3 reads CASNLAGGGYEQYF. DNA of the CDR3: TGTGCCAGCAACCTAGCGGGAGGGGGCTACGAGCAGTACTTC.

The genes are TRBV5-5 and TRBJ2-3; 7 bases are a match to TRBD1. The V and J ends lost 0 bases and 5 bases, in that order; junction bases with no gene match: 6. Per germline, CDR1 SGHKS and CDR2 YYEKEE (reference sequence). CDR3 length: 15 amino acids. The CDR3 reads CASSLVGGLGDTQYF. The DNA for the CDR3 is TGTGCCAGCAGCTTGGTAGGGGGCTTGGGAGATACGCAGTATTTT.

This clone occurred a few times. DNA for the CDR3: TGTGCCATCAGTCCGGACAGAGCGGGGACCGGGGAGCTGTTTTTT. It codes for CAISPDRAGTGELFF. The chain links TRBV10-3 to TRBJ2-2; TRBD2 might be the D (7 bases). The CDR3 covers 15 residues. Trimming pared 5 bases from V and 5 bases from J, leaving 15 bases between. From germline, CDR1 is ENHRY and CDR2 SYGVKD.